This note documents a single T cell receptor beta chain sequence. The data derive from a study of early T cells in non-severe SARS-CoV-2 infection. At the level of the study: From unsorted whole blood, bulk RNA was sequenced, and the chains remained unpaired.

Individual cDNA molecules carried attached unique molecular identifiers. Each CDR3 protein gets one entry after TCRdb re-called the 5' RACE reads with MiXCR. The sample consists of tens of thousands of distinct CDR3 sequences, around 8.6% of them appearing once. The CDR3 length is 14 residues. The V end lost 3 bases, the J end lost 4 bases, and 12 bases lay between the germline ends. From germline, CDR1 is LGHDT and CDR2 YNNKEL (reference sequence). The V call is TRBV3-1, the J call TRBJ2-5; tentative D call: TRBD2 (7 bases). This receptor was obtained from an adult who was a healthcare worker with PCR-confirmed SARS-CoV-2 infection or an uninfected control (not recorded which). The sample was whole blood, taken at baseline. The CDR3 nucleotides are TGTGCCAGCAGCCATCAGGGGAGGGGAGAGACCCAGTACTTC. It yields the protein CASSHQGRGETQYF.